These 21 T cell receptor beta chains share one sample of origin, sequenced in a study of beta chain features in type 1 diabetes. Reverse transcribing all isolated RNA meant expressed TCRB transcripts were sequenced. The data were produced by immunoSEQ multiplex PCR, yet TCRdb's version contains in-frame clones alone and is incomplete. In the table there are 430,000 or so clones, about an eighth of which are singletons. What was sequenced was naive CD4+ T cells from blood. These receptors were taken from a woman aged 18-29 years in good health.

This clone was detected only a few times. CDR3 residues: CASSPRLAGDNEQFF. CDR3 nucleotides: TGTGCCAGCAGCCCCCGACTAGCGGGGGACAATGAGCAGTTCTTC. The rearrangement uses TRBV7-3 and TRBJ2-1; 12 bases fit TRBD2. This CDR3 contains 15 residues. Losses at the gene ends were 5 bases for V and 5 bases for J; bases not matched to a gene: 4. Germline values: CDR1 SGHTA, CDR2 FQGTGA.

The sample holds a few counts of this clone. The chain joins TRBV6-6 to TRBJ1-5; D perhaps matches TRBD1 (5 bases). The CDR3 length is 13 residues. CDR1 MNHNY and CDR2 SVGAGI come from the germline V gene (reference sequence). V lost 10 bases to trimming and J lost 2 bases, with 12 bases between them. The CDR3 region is CATQRGGNQPQHF. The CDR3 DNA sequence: TGTGCCACCCAACGGGGGGGCAATCAGCCCCAGCATTTT.

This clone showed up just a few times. This CDR3 reads CASSARRGRGNQPQHF. The CDR3 nucleotides are TGTGCCAGCAGCGCGCGCAGGGGTCGGGGCAATCAGCCCCAGCATTTT. V is TRBV5-6 and J is TRBJ1-5, with TRBD1 as a possible D gene (6 bases). The CDR3 is made up of 16 amino acids. Germline V gene lookup returns CDR1 SGHDT and CDR2 YYEEEE. V lost 4 bases and J lost 2, with 16 bases in between. The entire variable domain, with the rest obtained from reference TRBV5-6 and TRBJ1-5, is as follows: DAGVTQSPTHLIKTRGQQVTLRCSPKSGHDTVSWYQQALGQGPQFIFQYYEEEERQRGNFPDRFSGHQFPNYSSELNVNALLLGDSALYLCASSARRGRGNQPQHFGDGTRLSIL.

For the CDR3, the DNA is TGCAGCGTTGTAGGGCAGGGAAGAAATGGCTACACCTTC. It is translated as CSVVGQGRNGYTF. The rearrangement joins TRBV29-1 to TRBJ1-2; maybe TRBD1 (5 bases). The CDR3 has 13 amino acids. Germline V gene data show CDR1 as SQVTM and CDR2 as ANQGSEA. V was cut by 4 bases and J by 6 bases, with 15 bases left in between.

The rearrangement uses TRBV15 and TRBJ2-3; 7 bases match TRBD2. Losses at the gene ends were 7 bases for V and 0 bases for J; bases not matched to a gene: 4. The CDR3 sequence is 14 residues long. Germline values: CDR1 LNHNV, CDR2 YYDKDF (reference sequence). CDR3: CATISGSSTDTQYF. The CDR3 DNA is TGTGCCACCATTAGCGGGTCTAGCACAGATACGCAGTATTTT.

The CDR3 is CASSPSIGETQYF. The DNA of the CDR3 is TGTGCCAGCAGTCCTTCGATAGGGGAGACCCAGTACTTC. V is TRBV28 and J is TRBJ2-5; D is uncertain. Trimming took 5 bases from V and 5 from J, leaving 12 bases between them. The CDR3 contains 13 residues. From germline, CDR1 is MDHEN and CDR2 SYDVKM.

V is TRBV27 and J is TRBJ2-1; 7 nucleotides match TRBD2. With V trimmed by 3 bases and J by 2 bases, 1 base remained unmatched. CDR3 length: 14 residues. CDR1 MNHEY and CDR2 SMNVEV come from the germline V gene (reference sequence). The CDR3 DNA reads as TGTGCCAGCAGTTTCGGGGGGACCTACAATGAGCAGTTCTTC. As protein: CASSFGGTYNEQFF.

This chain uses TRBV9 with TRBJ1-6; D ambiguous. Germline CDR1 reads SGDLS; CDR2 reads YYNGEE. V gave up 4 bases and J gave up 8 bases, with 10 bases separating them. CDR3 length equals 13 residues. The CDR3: CASSSRRDSPLHF. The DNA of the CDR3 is TGTGCCAGCAGCTCGAGACGGGATTCACCCCTCCACTTT.

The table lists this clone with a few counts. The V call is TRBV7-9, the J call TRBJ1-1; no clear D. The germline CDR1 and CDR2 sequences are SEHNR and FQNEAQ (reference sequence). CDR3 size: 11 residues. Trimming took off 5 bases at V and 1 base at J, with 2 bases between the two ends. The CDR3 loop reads CASSQNTEAFF. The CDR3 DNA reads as TGTGCCAGCAGCCAGAACACTGAAGCTTTCTTT.

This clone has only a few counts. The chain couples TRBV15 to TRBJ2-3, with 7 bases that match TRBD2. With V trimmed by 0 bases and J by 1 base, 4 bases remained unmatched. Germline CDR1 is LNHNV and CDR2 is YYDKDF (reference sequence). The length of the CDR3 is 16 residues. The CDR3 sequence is CATSRDRAGGTDTQYF. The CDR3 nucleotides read TGTGCCACCAGCAGAGATCGGGCGGGAGGCACAGATACGCAGTATTTT.

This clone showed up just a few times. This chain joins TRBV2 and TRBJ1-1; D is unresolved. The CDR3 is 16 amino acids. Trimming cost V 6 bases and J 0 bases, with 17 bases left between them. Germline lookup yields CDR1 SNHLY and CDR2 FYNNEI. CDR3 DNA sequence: TGTGCCAGCAGAGAGCAACCTAACGGGGTGAACACTGAAGCTTTCTTT. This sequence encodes CASREQPNGVNTEAFF.

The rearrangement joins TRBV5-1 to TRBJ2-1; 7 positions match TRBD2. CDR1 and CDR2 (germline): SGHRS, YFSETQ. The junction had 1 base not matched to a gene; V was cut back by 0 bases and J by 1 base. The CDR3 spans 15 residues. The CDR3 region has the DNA TGCGCCAGCAGCTTGGCGGGACTATCCTACAATGAGCAGTTCTTC. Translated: CASSLAGLSYNEQFF.

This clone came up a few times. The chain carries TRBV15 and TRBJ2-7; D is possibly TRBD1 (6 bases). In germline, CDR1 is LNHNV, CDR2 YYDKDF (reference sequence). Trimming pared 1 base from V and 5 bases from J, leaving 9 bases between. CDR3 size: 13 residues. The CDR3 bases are TGTGCCACCAGCAGAGTAACAGGGAACGAGCAGTACTTC. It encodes CATSRVTGNEQYF.

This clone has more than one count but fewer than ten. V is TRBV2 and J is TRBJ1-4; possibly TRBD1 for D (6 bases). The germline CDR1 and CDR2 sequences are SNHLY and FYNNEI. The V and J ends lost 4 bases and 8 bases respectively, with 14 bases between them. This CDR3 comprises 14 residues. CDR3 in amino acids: CASSVQGGKEKLFF. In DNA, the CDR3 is TGTGCCAGCAGTGTACAGGGAGGGAAGGAAAAACTGTTTTTT.

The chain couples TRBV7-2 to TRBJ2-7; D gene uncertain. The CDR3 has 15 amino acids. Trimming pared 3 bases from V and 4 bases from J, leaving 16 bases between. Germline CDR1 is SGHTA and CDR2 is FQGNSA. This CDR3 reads CASSLGPPSLYEQYV. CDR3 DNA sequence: TGTGCCAGCAGCTTGGGTCCCCCTTCCCTATACGAGCAGTACGTC.

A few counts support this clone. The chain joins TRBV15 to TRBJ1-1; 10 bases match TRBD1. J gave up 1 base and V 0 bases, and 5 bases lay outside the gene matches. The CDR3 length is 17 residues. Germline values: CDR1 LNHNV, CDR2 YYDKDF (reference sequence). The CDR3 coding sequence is TGTGCCACCAGCAGAGAGAGACAGGGGGCGCGGAACACTGAAGCTTTCTTT. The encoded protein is CATSRERQGARNTEAFF.

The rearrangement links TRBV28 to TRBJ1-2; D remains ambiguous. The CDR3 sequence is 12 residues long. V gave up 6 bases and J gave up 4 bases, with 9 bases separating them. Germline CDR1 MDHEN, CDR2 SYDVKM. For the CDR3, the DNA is TGTGCCAGCAGGCAGTTTCTCTATGGCTACACCTTC. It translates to CASRQFLYGYTF.

CDR3 amino acids: CSVGVLGATYNEQFF. The CDR3 DNA follows: TGCAGCGTTGGAGTTCTGGGGGCCACCTACAATGAGCAGTTCTTC. This chain uses TRBV29-1 with TRBJ2-1, with a tentative D call TRBD1 (6 bases). The CDR3 is 15 amino acids. Per germline, CDR1 SQVTM and CDR2 ANQGSEA. Deletions cut 4 bases from V and 2 bases from J, with 15 bases between.

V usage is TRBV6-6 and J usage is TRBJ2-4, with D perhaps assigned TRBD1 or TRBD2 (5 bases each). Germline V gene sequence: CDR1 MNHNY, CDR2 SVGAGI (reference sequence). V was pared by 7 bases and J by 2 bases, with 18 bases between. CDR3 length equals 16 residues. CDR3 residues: CASIPGAAYTKNIQYF. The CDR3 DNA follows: TGTGCCAGCATCCCCGGGGCAGCTTATACCAAAAACATTCAGTACTTC.

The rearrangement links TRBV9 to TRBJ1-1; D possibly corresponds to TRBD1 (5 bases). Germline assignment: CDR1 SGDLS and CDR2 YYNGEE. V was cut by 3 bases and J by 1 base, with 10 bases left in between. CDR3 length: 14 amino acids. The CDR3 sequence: CASSATGQNTEAFF. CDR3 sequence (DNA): TGTGCCAGCAGCGCCACAGGCCAGAACACTGAAGCTTTCTTT.

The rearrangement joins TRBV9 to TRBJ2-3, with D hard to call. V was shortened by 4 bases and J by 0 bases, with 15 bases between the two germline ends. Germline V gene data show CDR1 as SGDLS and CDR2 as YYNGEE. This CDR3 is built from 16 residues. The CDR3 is CASSPPPKTSTDTQYF. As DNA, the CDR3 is TGTGCCAGCAGCCCACCTCCTAAAACCAGCACAGATACGCAGTATTTT. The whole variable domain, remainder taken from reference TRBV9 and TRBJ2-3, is DSGVTQTPKHLITATGQRVTLRCSPRSGDLSVYWYQQSLDQGLQFLIQYYNGEERAKGNILERFSAQQFPDLHSELNLSSLELGDSALYFCASSPPPKTSTDTQYFGPGTRLTVL.